The 8 T cell receptor beta chains below come from one sample, sequenced in a study of early T cells in non-severe SARS-CoV-2 infection. Each CDR3 protein is one row after TCRdb ran MiXCR on the 5' RACE reads. The table records some 50,000 distinct CDR3 sequences, around 5.6% of them present only once. Material: whole blood. These receptors all stem from an adult who was a healthcare worker with PCR-confirmed SARS-CoV-2 infection or an uninfected control (not recorded which).

This clonotype was counted many times. This chain links TRBV2 with TRBJ2-7, with a weak D call TRBD2 (6 bases). Trimming shortened V by 6 bases and J by 3 bases, and 15 bases separated the two germline ends. Germline CDR1 and CDR2: SNHLY and FYNNEI. This CDR3 spans 14 amino acids. The CDR3 is CASRGRLVGYEQYF. The CDR3 DNA reads as TGTGCCAGCAGGGGACGACTAGTCGGCTACGAGCAGTACTTC.

This clonotype was counted ten times or more. The chain carries TRBV6-2 or TRBV6-3 and TRBJ2-2; 7 nucleotides match TRBD2. The CDR3 extends over 15 amino acids. J was trimmed by 5 bases and V by 6 bases; bases with no gene match: 9. Germline-derived CDR1 and CDR2 are MNHEY and SVGEGT. CDR3 amino acids: CASSLQREGTGELFF. The CDR3 region has the DNA TGTGCCAGCAGCCTCCAGCGGGAAGGGACCGGGGAGCTGTTTTTT.

The table lists this clonotype with many counts. V and J are TRBV18 and TRBJ2-7; D possibly corresponds to TRBD1 (6 bases). The V end lost 5 bases, the J end lost 3 bases, and 14 bases lay between the germline ends. Germline loops: CDR1 KGHSH, CDR2 LQKENI. CDR3 length: 14 residues. The CDR3 is CASSTPKTGYEQYF. The CDR3 nucleotides are TGTGCCAGCTCAACCCCCAAGACAGGCTACGAGCAGTACTTC.

In its sample, this clonotype was seen a few times. J is TRBJ2-1 and V is TRBV15; D is uncertain. The V and J ends lost 7 bases and 0 bases respectively, with 10 bases between them. This CDR3 is 14 amino acids long. The germline V gene encodes CDR1 LNHNV and CDR2 YYDKDF (reference sequence). The CDR3 DNA sequence: TGTGCCACCACCAGCCTAAGCTCCTACAATGAGCAGTTCTTC. Translated: CATTSLSSYNEQFF. Full variable domain (rest looked up from reference TRBV15 and TRBJ2-1): DAMVIQNPRYQVTQFGKPVTLSCSQTLNHNVMYWYQQKSSQAPKLLFHYYDKDFNNEADTPDNFQSRRPNTSFCFLDIRSPGLGDTAMYLCATTSLSSYNEQFFGPGTRLTVL.

In its sample, this clonotype was seen many times. The J gene is TRBJ2-3, the V gene TRBV24-1, with 7 bases aligning to TRBD2. The V gene's germline CDR1 is KGHDR and CDR2 SFDVKD. This CDR3 contains 15 residues. V shed 2 bases, J shed 3 bases, and the junction held 4 bases outside the gene matches. CDR3 sequence reads: CATSDSGGGTDTQYF. CDR3 DNA: TGTGCCACCAGTGATTCTGGGGGGGGGACAGATACGCAGTATTTT.

This clonotype was counted ten times or more. This chain links TRBV7-2 with TRBJ2-1; possibly TRBD1 for D (5 bases). Germline lookup yields CDR1 SGHTA and CDR2 FQGNSA. V lost 5 bases, J lost 1 base, and 12 bases lay in between. This CDR3 region has 15 residues. The chain's CDR3 is CASSPSQGSYNEQFF. CDR3 in DNA: TGTGCCAGCAGCCCAAGCCAGGGATCCTACAATGAGCAGTTCTTC.

This clonotype came up many times. The chain carries TRBV4-1 and TRBJ1-1; D unclear. The germline V gene has CDR1 MGHRA and CDR2 YSYEKL. Trimming left V 2 bases short and J 0 bases short, with 10 bases between. There are 15 residues in the CDR3. The CDR3 sequence: CASSQRLTVNTEAFF. The CDR3, as DNA: TGCGCCAGCAGCCAACGACTCACAGTGAACACTGAAGCTTTCTTT.

This clonotype has at least ten counts. This chain's CDR3 is CASSFRLAGGGEQYF. Written as DNA, the CDR3 is TGTGCCAGCAGTTTCCGCCTAGCGGGAGGAGGCGAGCAGTACTTC. The chain employs TRBV27 and TRBJ2-7, with 11 bases matching TRBD2. J lost 6 bases, V lost 3 bases, and 7 bases had no gene match. The CDR3 spans 15 residues. Germline V CDR1 and CDR2: MNHEY, SMNVEV (reference sequence).